This is a list of T cell receptor beta chains from one sample in a study of blood T cell repertoires in COVID-19. Data came from immunoSEQ multiplex PCR; TCRdb stores just in-frame clones and leaves some out. The sample yields around 47,000 clones, about 88% seen once. The sequenced material came from peripheral blood. Receptors originate from a human donor in a cohort sampled during active COVID-19. CDR3s include the opening cysteine and the closing phenylalanine or tryptophan. D genes are given only for firm matches. Rows may omit the clone size; those that give it use once, few, many or a size class.

TGTGCCAGCAGTACTACCGCCTCCTACAATGAGCAGTTCTTC CASSTTASYNEQFF NA TRBV2 few TRBJ2-1
TGCGCCAGCAGCTTGGTGGGACAGGGGTTAGATACGCAGTATTTT CASSLVGQGLDTQYF TRBD1 TRBV5-1 NA TRBJ2-3
TGTGCCATCAGTAGGGGACAGGGTCCGGGGGAGACCCAGTACTTC CAISRGQGPGETQYF TRBD1 TRBV10-3 NA TRBJ2-5
TGTGCCAGCAGTGCTTTAGGACACCAATTGACGAACGCTGAAGCTTTCTTT CASSALGHQLTNAEAFF NA TRBV6-1 NA TRBJ1-1
TGTGCCAGCAGTTATGGTTCAGGAACCTATGGCTACACCTTC CASSYGSGTYGYTF NA TRBV6-5 NA TRBJ1-2
TGCGCCAGCAGCTTTGGGCCAGAGAACACCGGGGAGCTGTTTTTT CASSFGPENTGELFF NA TRBV5-1 NA TRBJ2-2
TGCGCCAGCAGCTTGGATGGGACAGGGGGCGATAAAGACTACAATGAGCAGTTCTTC CASSLDGTGGDKDYNEQFF TRBD1 TRBV5-1 NA TRBJ2-1
TGCGCCAGCAGTGACCCCCGTTTAGCGGGGGGATACACAGATACGCAGTATTTT CASSDPRLAGGYTDTQYF TRBD2 TRBV10-2 NA TRBJ2-3
TGTGCCACCACAGGGACCTTTAACTATGGCTACACCTTC CATTGTFNYGYTF NA TRBV25-1 NA TRBJ1-2
TGCGCCAGCAGCTTGCTAGCGGGGGGCCCCCCACGGACCTACAATGAGCAGTTCTTC CASSLLAGGPPRTYNEQFF TRBD2 TRBV5-1 NA TRBJ2-1
TGTGCCAGCAGCGGAATACAACAGGGTGTTGGCTACACCTTC CASSGIQQGVGYTF NA TRBV5-6 NA TRBJ1-2
TGTGCCAGCAGTGTGCGGGGAACGGGCACTGAAGCTTTCTTT CASSVRGTGTEAFF NA TRBV2 NA TRBJ1-1
TGTGCCAGCAGCTTTACGCAGGGGGCTGGTAATTCACCCCTCCACTTT CASSFTQGAGNSPLHF TRBD1 TRBV7-2 NA TRBJ1-6